This is a list of T cell receptor beta chains from one sample in a study of blood T cell repertoires in COVID-19. The method was immunoSEQ multiplex PCR; TCRdb's version includes in-frame clones alone and lacks a portion of them. The sample yields approximately 170,000 clones, 84% seen once. Source material: PBMCs or T cells enriched from blood (not recorded which). These receptors were taken from a young woman who had recovered from COVID-19. CDR3s include the opening cysteine and the closing phenylalanine or tryptophan. A D gene is named only where the DNA matches it firmly. Clone size is stated in some rows and not others, as once, few, many or a class when expanded.

J,D,size,V,DNA,CDR3
TRBJ1-1,.,.,TRBV5-6,TGTGCCAGCAGCTTGAGTCCCCCCCCAAGGGGCACTGAAGCTTTCTTT,CASSLSPPPRGTEAFF
TRBJ1-2,TRBD1,.,TRBV7-6,TGTGCCAGCAGCAATGCGAGACAGGGGCTCCGAGCTAACTATGGCTACACCTTC,CASSNARQGLRANYGYTF
TRBJ2-7,.,.,TRBV18,TGTGCCAGCTCACCAGATAGCGGACACGAGCAGTACTTC,CASSPDSGHEQYF
TRBJ1-2,.,.,TRBV4-2,TGTGCCAGCAGCCAAGATAACGGGCAGGCGGGCTCTAACTATGGCTACACCTTC,CASSQDNGQAGSNYGYTF
TRBJ2-7,.,.,TRBV9,TGTGCCAGCACCCCTGGAGGGTACCCTCCTAACGAGCAGTACTTC,CASTPGGYPPNEQYF
TRBJ2-3,.,.,TRBV2,TGTGCCAGCAGTCGCGTAGGGGCAGATACGCAGTATTTT,CASSRVGADTQYF
TRBJ2-1,.,.,TRBV18,TGTGCCAGCTCACTTCCACAGGGGACTTACAATGAGCAGTTCTTC,CASSLPQGTYNEQFF
TRBJ1-6,TRBD1,.,TRBV12-3/TRBV12-4,TGTGCCATGTTTTCGGCAGGGGGATCACCCCTCCACTTT,CAMFSAGGSPLHF
TRBJ1-1,.,few,TRBV7-9,TGTGCCAGCACCGACTCTCCAGGGGCTTTCTTT,CASTDSPGAFF
TRBJ2-6,.,.,TRBV5-5,TGTGCCAGCAGCTGGCTAGGCTCTGGGGCCAACGTCCTGACTTTC,CASSWLGSGANVLTF
TRBJ1-5,.,.,TRBV5-1,TGCGCCAGCAGCTTGCTTGGCGGGAGCAATCAGCCCCAGCATTTT,CASSLLGGSNQPQHF
TRBJ1-5,.,.,TRBV28,TGTGCCAGCAGTTTATTTATAGCTGGTGGCAATCAGCCCCAGCATTTT,CASSLFIAGGNQPQHF
TRBJ1-4,TRBD1,.,TRBV24-1,TGTGCCACCAGTGACACAGGGGGGGCTAATGAAAAACTGTTTTTT,CATSDTGGANEKLFF
TRBJ2-2,.,once,TRBV7-2,TGTGCCAGCAGCTCACGGACAGCTAAGCTGTTTTTT,CASSSRTAKLFF
TRBJ2-2,.,.,TRBV24-1,TGTGCCACCAGTGACCCGCCCCGGGACTCAAGGGGGGAGCTGTTTTTT,CATSDPPRDSRGELFF
TRBJ2-7,TRBD1,.,TRBV3-1/TRBV3-2,TGTGCCAGCAGCTTTAACCGGGACAGAGCCTACGAGCAGTACTTC,CASSFNRDRAYEQYF
TRBJ1-2,.,.,TRBV19,TGTGCCAGTAGTATGACAGACTGGAGCTACACCTTC,CASSMTDWSYTF
TRBJ2-1,.,.,TRBV7-2,TGTGCCAGCAGCCCAACACTAGACTACAATGAGCAGTTCTTC,CASSPTLDYNEQFF
TRBJ1-1,.,.,TRBV7-8,TGTGCCAGCAGCTTAGAGGGTTTGTGGCGACAGAGGAACACTGAAGCTTTCTTT,CASSLEGLWRQRNTEAFF
TRBJ1-2,.,.,TRBV29-1,TGCAGCGTTAACAGCTATGGCTACACCTTC,CSVNSYGYTF
TRBJ2-2,TRBD2,.,TRBV27,TGTGCCCGCAGACGGGGGGGGAGTAAGGGCACCGGGGAGCTGTTTTTT,CARRRGGSKGTGELFF
TRBJ2-1,.,.,TRBV3-1/TRBV3-2,TGTGCCAGCAGCCCCTCCGGGTCCAATGAGCAGTTCTTC,CASSPSGSNEQFF
TRBJ2-1,.,.,TRBV9,TGTGCCAGCAGCGGTGGGGGGTACAGAGACAATGAGCAGTTCTTC,CASSGGGYRDNEQFF
TRBJ2-3,TRBD2,.,TRBV27,TGTGCCAGCAGTCAACTCCTAGCGGGAGTGCAGACAGATACGCAGTATTTT,CASSQLLAGVQTDTQYF
TRBJ2-1,TRBD2,.,TRBV2,TGTGCCAGCAGCCCCCCCTCGGGAGGCTCCTACAATGAGCAGTTCTTC,CASSPPSGGSYNEQFF
TRBJ2-7,TRBD2,.,TRBV12-3/TRBV12-4,TGTGCCAGCAGCCCCCCCGCGGGAGGAGAGCAGTACTTC,CASSPPAGGEQYF
TRBJ2-1,.,.,TRBV9,TGTGCCAGCAGCGTAGAGGCTAGCGACTACAATGAGCAGTTCTTC,CASSVEASDYNEQFF
TRBJ2-7,TRBD2,.,TRBV30,TGTGCCTCAGGTGGACTAGCGGGAGGGGGCGAGCAGTACTTC,CASGGLAGGGEQYF
TRBJ1-2,.,.,TRBV28,TGTGCCAGCAGTTTAGGGAGGAACTATGGCTACACCTTC,CASSLGRNYGYTF
TRBJ2-2,TRBD1,once,TRBV5-1,TGCGCCAGCAGCGCCCCGTTACCGGGACAGGGGACCACCGGGGAGCTGTTTTTT,CASSAPLPGQGTTGELFF
TRBJ1-4,.,.,TRBV11-3,TGTGCCAGCAGCTTAGACAGGGCCAATGAAAAACTGTTTTTT,CASSLDRANEKLFF
TRBJ2-3,TRBD2,.,TRBV27,TGTGCCAGCATCAGGACTAGCGGGGGCCTAGGGGCCACAGATACGCAGTATTTT,CASIRTSGGLGATDTQYF
TRBJ2-1,TRBD1,.,TRBV19,TGTGCCAGTAGTATGACAGGGGCCCCCCGGAATGAGCAGTTCTTC,CASSMTGAPRNEQFF
TRBJ1-4,.,.,TRBV10-3,TGTGCCATCAGTGACCAGAGGAAACTGTTTTTT,CAISDQRKLFF
TRBJ1-2,.,once,TRBV5-1,TGCGCCAGCAAAACTCGGGGGGCGGGGGACTATGGCTACACCTTC,CASKTRGAGDYGYTF
TRBJ2-3,.,.,TRBV6-1,TGTGCCAGCAGTGAAGCAGGAGGCCCTAGCACAGATACGCAGTATTTT,CASSEAGGPSTDTQYF
TRBJ2-3,TRBD2,.,TRBV19,TGTGCCAGTAAGGTAGCGGGACCCACAGATACGCAGTATTTT,CASKVAGPTDTQYF
TRBJ2-3,TRBD2,few,TRBV6-4,TGTGCCAGCAGTGACTCCGGGGGGGCCACAGATACGCAGTATTTT,CASSDSGGATDTQYF
TRBJ1-4,.,.,TRBV6-5,TGTGCCAGCGCCGGTGTGGGACATCTTAATGAAAAACTGTTTTTT,CASAGVGHLNEKLFF
TRBJ1-1,.,.,TRBV29-1,TGCAGCGTTAGCTCGGCGGCTGAAGCTTTCTTT,CSVSSAAEAFF
TRBJ1-5,TRBD1,.,TRBV2,TGTGCCAGCAGTGAAGCGTCGGCCGGGACAGGGAATCCTGGAAATCAGCCCCAGCATTTT,CASSEASAGTGNPGNQPQHF
TRBJ1-1,.,.,TRBV19,TGTGCCAGTAGTATAGATGAGGCCTCCTCGGGTGACCCACTAATGAACACTGAAGCTTTCTTT,CASSIDEASSGDPLMNTEAFF
TRBJ2-5,TRBD1,.,TRBV12-3/TRBV12-4,TGTGCCAGCAGCCCGGGACAGAAAGAGACCCAGTACTTC,CASSPGQKETQYF
TRBJ2-1,TRBD2,.,TRBV7-8,TGTGCCAGCAGCCTTAGCGGGATCTACAATGAGCAGTTCTTC,CASSLSGIYNEQFF